This T cell receptor beta chain was sequenced during a study of blood T cell repertoires in COVID-19. At the level of the study: The analysed material was cDNA or gDNA that came from T cells, B-cell-depleted T cells, or PBMCs.

Authors' analysis steps: Quantification of nucleated cells was approximated via reference gene primer amplification. Some clones are missing from TCRdb's copy, which holds only in-frame ones; the method was immunoSEQ multiplex PCR. V, J and clone size reflect that table, while D and trimming were determined from the DNA. The table records under 170,000 clones, around 84% of them present only once. CDR1 is LNHDA and CDR2 is SQIVND in the germline V gene (reference sequence). The length of the CDR3 is 18 residues. V was pared by 8 bases and J by 2 bases, with 16 bases of the junction left unmatched. The chain is built from TRBV19 and TRBJ1-3, with 9 bases that match TRBD1. Material for sequencing was peripheral blood. This sequence was found in a man between 65 and 85 years old with acute or convalescent COVID-19. CDR3 in amino acids: CASVSGTGLFRAGNTIYF. In DNA form, the CDR3 reads TGTGCCAGTGTCTCCGGGACAGGGTTGTTTCGGGCTGGAAACACCATATATTTT.